These T cell receptor beta chains were read from a single sample in a study of CD8 T cells in Susac syndrome. TCRdb reprocessed the immunoSEQ multiplex PCR reads via MiXCR and lists one record per CDR3 protein. The table has a few hundred thousand distinct CDR3 sequences, about 95% seen once; the top ten hold about 0.08%. The specimen was CD4+ T cells from PBMCs. The receptor set was obtained from a human donor with multiple sclerosis. Each CDR3 is given with its conserved first and last residue. D genes are given only for firm matches. Clone size is stated in some rows and not others, as once, few, many or a class when expanded.

size: -; V: TRBV20-1; J: TRBJ2-5; D: TRBD2; DNA: TGCAGTGCTAGAGGGCAGCGGGGAATTCAAGAGACCCAGTACTTC; CDR3: CSARGQRGIQETQYF
size: -; V: TRBV19; J: TRBJ1-5; D: -; DNA: TGTGCCAGCAGTCTGGGGTTTGATCAGCCCCAGCATTTT; CDR3: CASSLGFDQPQHF
size: -; V: TRBV20-1; J: TRBJ1-1; D: -; DNA: TGCAGTGCTAGGACGGGATTACTTGAAGCTTTCTTT; CDR3: CSARTGLLEAFF
size: -; V: TRBV5-4; J: TRBJ2-3; D: TRBD2; DNA: TGTGCCGGACGGACTAGCGGCTACACAGATACGCAGTATTTT; CDR3: CAGRTSGYTDTQYF
size: once; V: TRBV7-9; J: TRBJ1-3; D: -; DNA: TGTGCCAGCAGTCGGACACCAAGCTCTGGAAACACCATATATTTT; CDR3: CASSRTPSSGNTIYF
size: -; V: TRBV7-9; J: TRBJ2-2; D: -; DNA: TGTGCCAGCAGCTTATGGTTATCGAACACCGGGGAGCTGTTTTTT; CDR3: CASSLWLSNTGELFF
size: -; V: TRBV6-2/TRBV6-3; J: TRBJ1-5; D: -; DNA: TGTGCCAGCCGGGACGGGATTCAGCCCCAGCATTTT; CDR3: CASRDGIQPQHF
size: -; V: TRBV30; J: TRBJ1-1; D: -; DNA: TGTGCCTGGAGTGTACGCAGGGCGAACACTGAAGCTTTCTTT; CDR3: CAWSVRRANTEAFF
size: -; V: TRBV3-1; J: TRBJ2-5; D: TRBD2; DNA: TGTGCCAGCAGCCCGTCGGGAGGGTACCAAGAGACCCAGTACTTC; CDR3: CASSPSGGYQETQYF
size: -; V: TRBV15; J: TRBJ2-5; D: -; DNA: TGTGCCACCAGCAGAGATCCAAGGGGCGGAGAGACCCAGTACTTC; CDR3: CATSRDPRGGETQYF
size: -; V: TRBV20-1; J: TRBJ2-1; D: TRBD2; DNA: TGCAGTGCCAGCGGGGGCCCCCCCTTCAATGAGCAGTTCTTC; CDR3: CSASGGPPFNEQFF
size: -; V: TRBV30; J: TRBJ2-1; D: -; DNA: TGTGCCTGGAACCCCTTGCGGCAAGGGAATGAGCAGTTCTTC; CDR3: CAWNPLRQGNEQFF
size: -; V: TRBV1; J: TRBJ1-6; D: -; DNA: TGCACCAGCAGCCAAGTGGCACTAATCGTGGAATTTAATTCACCCCTCCACTTT; CDR3: CTSSQVALIVEFNSPLHF
size: few; V: TRBV6-1; J: TRBJ2-2; D: TRBD2; DNA: TGTGCCATCAGCGGGGCGGCGGACACCGGGGAGCTGTTTTTT; CDR3: CAISGAADTGELFF
size: -; V: TRBV30; J: TRBJ1-6; D: -; DNA: TGTGCCTGGACCTCACTGTTCCGGGGCTCTAATTCACCCCTCCACTTT; CDR3: CAWTSLFRGSNSPLHF
size: once; V: TRBV29-1; J: TRBJ2-5; D: TRBD2; DNA: TGCAGCGTTGCACTAGCGGGGAGCCCCCAGTACTTC; CDR3: CSVALAGSPQYF
size: once; V: TRBV24-1; J: TRBJ2-3; D: -; DNA: TGTGCCACCAGTCCTTGGAGCACAGATACGCAGTATTTT; CDR3: CATSPWSTDTQYF
size: -; V: TRBV25-1; J: TRBJ2-2; D: TRBD1; DNA: TGTGCCAGCACCGACAGGGTCACCGGGGAGCTGTTTTTT; CDR3: CASTDRVTGELFF
size: -; V: TRBV2; J: TRBJ2-3; D: -; DNA: TGTGCCAGCACGACCTGGAGCACAGATACGCAGTATTTT; CDR3: CASTTWSTDTQYF
size: -; V: TRBV2; J: TRBJ1-1; D: -; DNA: TGTGCCAGCAACGTAGATTCTCACACTGAAGCTTTCTTT; CDR3: CASNVDSHTEAFF
size: -; V: TRBV5-1; J: TRBJ2-4; D: -; DNA: TGCGCCAGCAGCTTGAGTCTGAGTGAAAACATTCAGTACTTC; CDR3: CASSLSLSENIQYF
size: -; V: TRBV12-5; J: TRBJ2-5; D: -; DNA: TGTGCTAGTGGTTTGTGGTCCGGGGAGACCCAGTACTTC; CDR3: CASGLWSGETQYF
size: -; V: TRBV5-1; J: TRBJ2-3; D: TRBD1; DNA: TGCGCCAGCAGTCAATGGGAGGGACAGGGAAGATATACGCAGTATTTT; CDR3: CASSQWEGQGRYTQYF
size: -; V: TRBV6-5; J: TRBJ1-2; D: -; DNA: TGTGCCAGCAGTTATAGTGGCTCTGAGGGCTACACCTTC; CDR3: CASSYSGSEGYTF
size: -; V: TRBV6-1; J: TRBJ1-1; D: TRBD1; DNA: TGTGCCAGCAGCGAGTCTACGACAGGGGTAACTGAAGCTTTCTTT; CDR3: CASSESTTGVTEAFF
size: -; V: TRBV7-3; J: TRBJ1-5; D: TRBD1; DNA: TGTGCCAGCAGCCTAGAGGACAGGGGATATAGCAATCAGCCCCAGCATTTT; CDR3: CASSLEDRGYSNQPQHF
size: -; V: TRBV2; J: TRBJ1-2; D: -; DNA: TGTGCCAGCAGCATTACAACTAACTATGGCTACACCTTC; CDR3: CASSITTNYGYTF
size: -; V: TRBV7-3; J: TRBJ2-1; D: -; DNA: TGTGCCAGCAGCGTAAGCCCCCTCTCCGGGCATGAGCAGTTCTTC; CDR3: CASSVSPLSGHEQFF
size: -; V: TRBV29-1; J: TRBJ2-2; D: -; DNA: TGCAGCGTTGAAGAACAAACGACAGGTTACACCGGGGAGCTGTTTTTT; CDR3: CSVEEQTTGYTGELFF
size: -; V: TRBV20-1; J: TRBJ2-7; D: TRBD1; DNA: TGCAGTGCGCTCCTCAGGGGGCTGGGGGAGCAGTACTTC; CDR3: CSALLRGLGEQYF
size: -; V: TRBV7-9; J: TRBJ1-2; D: -; DNA: TGTGCCAGCAGCTTCGACCGCCACTATGGCTACACCTTC; CDR3: CASSFDRHYGYTF
size: few; V: TRBV29-1; J: TRBJ1-1; D: -; DNA: TGCAGCGTTGCCAGGAACACTGAAGCTTTCTTT; CDR3: CSVARNTEAFF
size: -; V: TRBV19; J: TRBJ2-1; D: TRBD1; DNA: TGTGCCAGTAGCTTTACAGGGGACCCTTACAATGAGCAGTTCTTC; CDR3: CASSFTGDPYNEQFF
size: -; V: TRBV7-9; J: TRBJ2-5; D: -; DNA: TGTGCCAGCAGCTCGACAGAACAAGAGACCCAGTACTTC; CDR3: CASSSTEQETQYF
size: -; V: TRBV29-1; J: TRBJ1-1; D: -; DNA: TGCAGCTTTATGCCCCGAGACAGGATGAACACTGAAGCTTTCTTT; CDR3: CSFMPRDRMNTEAFF
size: -; V: TRBV6-1; J: TRBJ2-1; D: TRBD2; DNA: TGTGCCAGCAGTGAACTAGCGGGGGCCAGCAATGAGCAGTTCTTC; CDR3: CASSELAGASNEQFF
size: once; V: TRBV20-1; J: TRBJ2-1; D: -; DNA: TGCAGTGCGAGGGACAATGAGCAGTTCTTC; CDR3: CSARDNEQFF
size: -; V: TRBV20-1; J: TRBJ1-6; D: TRBD1; DNA: TGCAGTGCGAGGGACCTTAGACAGGGCGGAGGAAATTCACCCCTCCACTTT; CDR3: CSARDLRQGGGNSPLHF